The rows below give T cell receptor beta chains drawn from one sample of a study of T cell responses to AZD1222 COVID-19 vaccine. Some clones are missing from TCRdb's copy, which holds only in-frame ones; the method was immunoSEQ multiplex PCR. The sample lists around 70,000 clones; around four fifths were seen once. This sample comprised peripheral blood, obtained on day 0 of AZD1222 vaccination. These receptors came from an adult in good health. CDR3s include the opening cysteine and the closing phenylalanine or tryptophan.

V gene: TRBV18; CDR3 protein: CASSPPGQGTSGANVLTF
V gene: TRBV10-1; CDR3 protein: CASSKDSGVRDTQYF
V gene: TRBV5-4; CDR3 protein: CASSFGGHYEQYF
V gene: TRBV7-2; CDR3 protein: CASRYDLAGHQETQYF
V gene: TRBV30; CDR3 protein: CAWSVFGGNTDTQYF
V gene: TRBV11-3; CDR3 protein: CASSHSGGARTGELFF
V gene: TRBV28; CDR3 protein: CASSEGQGVGGTEAFF
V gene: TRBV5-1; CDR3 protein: CASSLEGDTQYF
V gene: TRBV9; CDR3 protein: CASSVSTGEYGYTF
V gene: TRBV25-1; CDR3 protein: CASSKEGEVYGYTF
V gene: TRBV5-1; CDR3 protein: CASSILTSPYEQYF